This entry is about one T cell receptor (beta chain). The antigen remains unidentified. CDR3 length: 15 residues. Trimming took 2 bases from V and 0 from J, leaving 9 bases between them. Germline V gene sequence: CDR1 MGHRA, CDR2 YSYEKL. The data were taken from a study of response to subunit inactivated influenza vaccine. Study findings and constraints: Authors proposed each seasonal influenza vaccination draws in few new T cells.

TCRdb recomputed calls from the RT-PCR reads with MiXCR, one row per CDR3 protein. Of more than 550,000 distinct CDR3 sequences in the sample, about 10% were seen once. The sample was also linked to a second study, of T cells expressing NK-cell markers. According to that study: Researchers built TCR beta cDNA using 5'RACE template switching with UMIs. 1.0-7.0% of CD8+ T cells in several donors belonged to dominant NKG2C+ clonotypes. A handful of donors likewise had their CD3+CD56-NKG2C+ fraction led by these clonotypes.

The chain uses TRBV4-1 and TRBJ2-3; a weak D match, TRBD1 (5 bases). Sample: PBMCs from blood, taken on the day of vaccination. The clonotype comes from a man aged 45-60 years who received an inactivated influenza vaccine. The CDR3 DNA reads TGCGCCAGCAGCCAAACAGGTTTTAGCACAGATACGCAGTATTTT. It codes for CASSQTGFSTDTQYF.